This paragraph reports one T cell receptor beta chain. This record comes from a study of blood T cell repertoires in COVID-19. Study as a whole: The United States, Italy and Spain supplied acute and convalescent COVID-19 samples. Sources were T cells, B-cell-depleted T cells, or PBMCs; the material itself was cDNA or gDNA.

Per the original data handling: Amplifying reference gene primers gave estimates of nucleated cell counts. Sequencing was performed with immunoSEQ multiplex PCR; in TCRdb, only in-frame clones are kept and a portion is missing. V and J calls and clone size come straight from that table; D and trimming were deduced from the DNA. The sample shows 72,000 or so clones, approximately 86% of them seen only once. Germline CDR1 reads KGHSH; CDR2 reads LQKENI. V shed 4 bases and J shed 8 bases, with 9 bases lying between them. This CDR3 comprises 12 residues. Sequencing was performed on peripheral blood. The clonotype originates from a woman aged 60-75 years with acute or convalescent COVID-19. The chain recombines TRBV18 with TRBJ1-3; D remains unclear. The CDR3 region has the DNA TGTGCCAGCTCACGGATAGGAGACACCATATATTTT. This gives the protein CASSRIGDTIYF.